The source of this T cell receptor (beta chain) is a study of T-cell reconstitution after alpha-beta-depleted transplantation in children. Germline V gene lookup returns CDR1 SGHRS and CDR2 YFSETQ. Deletions cut 0 bases from V and 2 bases from J, with 14 bases between. The CDR3 has 16 amino acids. Using unique molecular identifiers, the investigators prepared the TCRbeta library. TCRdb re-called the PCR reads with MiXCR, one entry per CDR3 protein. The table has 500,000 to 600,000 distinct CDR3 sequences, around a third seen once; the top ten hold less than 2.5%. The rearrangement uses TRBV5-1 and TRBJ1-1, with TRBD1 as a possible D gene (6 bases). The sequences come from PBMCs from the stem cell graft donor, collected from the stem cell graft. The TCR comes from a human donor who donated a stem cell graft to a child with aplastic anemia. CDR3 loop: CASSLARGGVNTEAFF. Here the CDR3 DNA reads TGCGCCAGCAGCTTGGCCAGAGGGGGGGTAAACACTGAAGCTTTCTTT.